A single TCR beta chain is shown here with its context. Its specificity is unknown. Clones were read by immunoSEQ multiplex PCR, and TCRdb kept only the in-frame ones, dropping some. The sample contains fewer than 100,000 clones, over 80% of which appear only once. This sample stems from a study of radiotherapy plus CTLA-4 blockade in lung cancer. Across the study: Disease control was seen in about 30% of patients, objective responses in around 17%.

Patients with chemo-refractory metastatic non-small-cell lung cancer received focal radiation plus CTLA-4 blockade with ipilimumab. The study's findings and limits: Among blood TCR repertoires after radiotherapy plus ipilimumab, tumor-derived clones expanded. Response was reportedly best predicted by early blood T cell clone dynamics, with interferon-beta.

The TCR originated in a human donor with non-small cell lung cancer who had stable disease on radiotherapy plus ipilimumab. Specimen: peripheral blood, collected from a patient treated with radiotherapy plus ipilimumab.

The DNA for the CDR3 is TGTGCCAGCAGGGGGGGGATCCACTACGAGCAGTACTTC. As protein: CASRGGIHYEQYF. V gene TRBV13 combines with J gene TRBJ2-7, with TRBD2 matching over 7 bases. Germline V CDR1 and CDR2: PRHDT, FYEKMQ (reference sequence). The CDR3 runs 13 residues. V lost 6 bases and J lost 3; bases outside the gene matches: 5.